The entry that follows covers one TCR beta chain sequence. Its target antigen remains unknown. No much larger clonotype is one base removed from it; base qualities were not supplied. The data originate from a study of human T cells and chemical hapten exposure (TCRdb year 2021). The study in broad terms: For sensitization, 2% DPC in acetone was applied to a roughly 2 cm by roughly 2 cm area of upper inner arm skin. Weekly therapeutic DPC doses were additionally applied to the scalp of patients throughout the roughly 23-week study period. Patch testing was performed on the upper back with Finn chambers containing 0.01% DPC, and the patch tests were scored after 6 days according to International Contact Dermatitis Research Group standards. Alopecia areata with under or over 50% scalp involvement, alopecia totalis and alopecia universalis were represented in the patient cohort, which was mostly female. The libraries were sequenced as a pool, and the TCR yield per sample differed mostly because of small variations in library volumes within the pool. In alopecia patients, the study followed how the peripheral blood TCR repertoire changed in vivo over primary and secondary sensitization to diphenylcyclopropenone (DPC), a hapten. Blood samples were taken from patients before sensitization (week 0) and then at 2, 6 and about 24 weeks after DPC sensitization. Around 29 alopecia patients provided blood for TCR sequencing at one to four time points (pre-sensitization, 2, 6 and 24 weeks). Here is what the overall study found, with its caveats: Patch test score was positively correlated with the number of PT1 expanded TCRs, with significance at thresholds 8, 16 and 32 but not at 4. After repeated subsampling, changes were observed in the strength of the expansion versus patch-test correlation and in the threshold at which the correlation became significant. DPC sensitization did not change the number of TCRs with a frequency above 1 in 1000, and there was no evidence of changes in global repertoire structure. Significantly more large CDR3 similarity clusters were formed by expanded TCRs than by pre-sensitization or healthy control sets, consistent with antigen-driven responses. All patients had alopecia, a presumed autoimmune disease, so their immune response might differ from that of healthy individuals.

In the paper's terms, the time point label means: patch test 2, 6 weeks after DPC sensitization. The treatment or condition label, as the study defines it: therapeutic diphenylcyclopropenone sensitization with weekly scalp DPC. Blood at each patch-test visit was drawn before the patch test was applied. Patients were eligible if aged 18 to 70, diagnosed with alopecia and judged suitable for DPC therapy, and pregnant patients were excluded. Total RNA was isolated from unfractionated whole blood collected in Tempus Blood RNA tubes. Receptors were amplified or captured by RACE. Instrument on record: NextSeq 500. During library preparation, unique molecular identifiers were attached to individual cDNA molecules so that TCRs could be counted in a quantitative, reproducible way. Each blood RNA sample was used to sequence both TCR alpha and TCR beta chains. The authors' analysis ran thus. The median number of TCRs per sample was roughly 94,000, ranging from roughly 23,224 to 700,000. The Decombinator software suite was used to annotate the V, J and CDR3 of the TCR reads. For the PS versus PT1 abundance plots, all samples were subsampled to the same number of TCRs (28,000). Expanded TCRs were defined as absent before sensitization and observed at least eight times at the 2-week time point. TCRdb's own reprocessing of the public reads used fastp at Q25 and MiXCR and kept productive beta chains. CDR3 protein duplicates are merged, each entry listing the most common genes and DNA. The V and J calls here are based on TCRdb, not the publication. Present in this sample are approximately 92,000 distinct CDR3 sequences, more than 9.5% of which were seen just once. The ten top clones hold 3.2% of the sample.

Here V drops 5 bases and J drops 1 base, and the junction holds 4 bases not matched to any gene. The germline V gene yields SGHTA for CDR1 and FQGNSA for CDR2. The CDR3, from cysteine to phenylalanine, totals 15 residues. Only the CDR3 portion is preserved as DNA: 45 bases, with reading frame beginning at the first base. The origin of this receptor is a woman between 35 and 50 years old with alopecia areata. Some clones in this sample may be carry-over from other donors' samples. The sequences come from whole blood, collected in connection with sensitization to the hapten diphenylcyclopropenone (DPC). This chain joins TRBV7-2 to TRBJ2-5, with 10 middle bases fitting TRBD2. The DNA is TGTGCCAGCAGCCCGGGGACTAGCGCCCAAGAGACCCAGTACTTC. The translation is CASSPGTSAQETQYF. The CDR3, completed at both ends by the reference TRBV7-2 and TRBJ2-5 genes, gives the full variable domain GAGVSQSPSNKVTEKGKDVELRCDPISGHTALYWYRQSLGQGLEFLIYFQGNSAPDKSGLPSDRFSAERTGGSVSTLTIQRTQQEDSAVYLCASSPGTSAQETQYFGPGTRLLVL.